This T cell receptor beta chain is drawn from a study of T cell responses to AZD1222 COVID-19 vaccine. Overall study findings and caveats: Spike as a whole was targeted by vaccine-associated CD4 TCRs, dominant at 160-218 and 743-854. Once two AZD1222 doses were given, Spike-specific TCR breadth and depth went up.

Sequenced by immunoSEQ multiplex PCR; TCRdb stores in-frame clones only, minus some. The table lists approximately 190,000 clones, 75% to 90% of them singletons. This CDR3 contains 14 residues. CDR1 is SGHRS and CDR2 is YFSETQ in the germline V gene. With 4 bases clipped from V and 3 bases from J, the junction kept 3 bases outside the gene matches. In the case of this clone: Its antigen is undetermined.

Sequences were derived from peripheral blood, sampled on day 0 of MenACWY control vaccination. The chain combines TRBV5-1 with TRBJ2-7; 11 bases line up with TRBD2. This sequence was found in an adult in good health. Written as DNA, the CDR3 is TGCGCCAGCAGCCGGACTAGCGGGCGCTACGAGCAGTACTTC. It translates to CASSRTSGRYEQYF.